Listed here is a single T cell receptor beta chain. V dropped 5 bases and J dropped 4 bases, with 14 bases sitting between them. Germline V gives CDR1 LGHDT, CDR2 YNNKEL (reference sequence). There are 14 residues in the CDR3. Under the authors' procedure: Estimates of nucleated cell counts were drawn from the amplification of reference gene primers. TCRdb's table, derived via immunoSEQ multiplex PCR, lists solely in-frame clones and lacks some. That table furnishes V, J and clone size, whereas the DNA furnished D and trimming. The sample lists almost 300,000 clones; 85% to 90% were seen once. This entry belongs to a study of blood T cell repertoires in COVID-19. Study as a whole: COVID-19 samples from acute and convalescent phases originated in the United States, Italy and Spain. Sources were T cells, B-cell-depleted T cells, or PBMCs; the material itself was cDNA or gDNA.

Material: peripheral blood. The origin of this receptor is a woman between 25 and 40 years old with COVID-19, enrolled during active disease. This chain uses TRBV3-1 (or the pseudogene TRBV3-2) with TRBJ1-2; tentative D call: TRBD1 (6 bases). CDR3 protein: CASSTGGATYGYTF. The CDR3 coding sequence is TGTGCCAGCAGCACTGGGGGGGCCACCTATGGCTACACCTTC.